The next 9 T cell receptor beta chains were all read from a single sample in a study of a mutant IDH1 vaccine in newly diagnosed glioma. Noted time point: week 5, during vaccination. The content of each vaccine dose was 300 ug of mutant IDH1 20-mer peptide, and topical imiquimod accompanied it. Their cognate antigens are unknown. Sequenced by immunoSEQ multiplex PCR; TCRdb stores in-frame clones only, minus some. The sample consists of about 51,000 clones, more than 70% of them appearing once. The sequences come from PBMCs, collected from a glioma patient whose treatment included an IDH1 peptide vaccine. These receptors came from a man aged 50-60 years with glioma.

The chain links TRBV2 to TRBJ2-1; D gene uncertain. The CDR3 has 15 amino acids. Germline V gene lookup returns CDR1 SNHLY and CDR2 FYNNEI. V was pared by 2 bases and J by 0 bases, with 8 bases between. CDR3 DNA: TGTGCCAGCAGTGAAACAGTTAGCTCCTACAATGAGCAGTTCTTC. The encoded protein is CASSETVSSYNEQFF.

The CDR3 DNA is TGTGCCAGCAGCTACCGTAGCCAGGACAGGGGAGGCGAGCAGTACTTC. Protein product: CASSYRSQDRGGEQYF. The rearrangement uses TRBV7-9 and TRBJ2-7, with 9 bases that match TRBD1. V trimming: 4 bases; J trimming: 6 bases; junction bases outside the gene matches: 13. CDR1 and CDR2 (germline): SEHNR, FQNEAQ (reference sequence). The CDR3 totals 16 residues.

This chain uses TRBV7-2 with TRBJ2-5; 7 bases match TRBD1. The CDR3 covers 15 residues. The V segment lost 3 bases and the J segment 2 bases; nucleotides outside the gene matches: 6. Germline CDR1 is SGHTA and CDR2 is FQGNSA. DNA of the CDR3: TGTGCCAGCAGCTTCGGACCGGGACAGCAAGAGACCCAGTACTTC. Its translation is CASSFGPGQQETQYF.

This chain connects TRBV6-5 to TRBJ2-1; 8 bases align to TRBD2. The CDR3 sequence is 14 residues long. Looked up from germline, CDR1 is MNHEY and CDR2 is SVGAGI. V trimming: 6 bases; J trimming: 10 bases; junction bases outside the gene matches: 11. The CDR3 DNA sequence: TGTGCCAGCAGGCGGGGAGCTAGCGGGCCCGAGCAGTTCTTC. Residues: CASRRGASGPEQFF.

This clone showed up just once. The V gene is TRBV6-1, the J gene TRBJ2-3; 10 bases align to TRBD2. The trim removed 4 bases at V and 1 base at J, leaving 2 bases unmatched. The CDR3 is made up of 15 amino acids. CDR1 is MNHNS, CDR2 SASEGT, per germline. CDR3 residues: CASSASGGGTDTQYF. CDR3 nucleotide sequence: TGTGCCAGCAGTGCCAGCGGGGGGGGCACAGATACGCAGTATTTT.

For the CDR3, the DNA is TGTGCCTGGAGCGTTCTACTACCGGGAGGGGCCCACGAGCAGTACTTC. Its protein is CAWSVLLPGGAHEQYF. The V gene is TRBV30, the J gene TRBJ2-7; 8 bases fit TRBD2. V lost 3 bases and J lost 5; bases outside the gene matches: 15. The CDR3 loop spans 16 amino acids. Germline CDR1 reads GTSNPN; CDR2 reads SVGIG (reference sequence).

The chain carries TRBV4-1 and TRBJ2-3, with 9 bases fitting TRBD1. The V and J ends lost 4 bases and 2 bases, in that order; junction bases with no gene match: 7. The CDR3 sequence is 16 residues long. The germline CDR1 and CDR2 sequences are MGHRA and YSYEKL. DNA for the CDR3: TGCGCCAGCAGCCTTACAGGGGGCGCTTCCACAGATACGCAGTATTTT. It is translated as CASSLTGGASTDTQYF.

J is TRBJ2-7 and V is TRBV5-6; D is ambiguous. Looked up from germline, CDR1 is SGHDT and CDR2 is YYEEEE. This CDR3 has 13 residues. Trimming took 5 bases from V and 3 from J, leaving 12 bases between them. This CDR3 reads CASRYSTVYEQYF. In DNA, the CDR3 is TGTGCCAGCAGGTACAGCACGGTCTACGAGCAGTACTTC.

V gene TRBV14 combines with J gene TRBJ1-1; D is uncertain. This CDR3 has 14 amino acids. The V and J ends lost 2 bases and 0 bases respectively, with 7 bases between them. Germline CDR1 is SGHDN and CDR2 is FVKESK. The CDR3 coding sequence is TGTGCCAGCAGCCAACCAGGCATGAACACTGAAGCTTTCTTT. It encodes CASSQPGMNTEAFF. Combining the CDR3 with reference TRBV14 and TRBJ1-1 gives the whole variable domain EAGVTQFPSHSVIEKGQTVTLRCDPISGHDNLYWYRRVMGKEIKFLLHFVKESKQDESGMPNNRFLAERTGGTYSTLKVQPAELEDSGVYFCASSQPGMNTEAFFGQGTRLTVV.